This record looks at one T cell receptor (beta chain) sequence and its context. This sample is drawn from a study of blood T cell repertoires in COVID-19. As for the study in general: Acute-phase and convalescent COVID-19 samples originated in the United States, Italy and Spain.

The data were produced by immunoSEQ multiplex PCR, yet TCRdb's version contains in-frame clones alone and is incomplete. The table records hundreds of thousands of clones, approximately 88% of them present only once. Sequencing was done on a sample of peripheral blood. This TCR was sampled from a woman between 50 and 59 years old with active or convalescent COVID-19.

CDR3 loop: CASSVRDSANSPLHF. The CDR3 DNA reads as TGTGCCAGCAGCGTACGGGACAGCGCTAATTCACCCCTCCACTTT. This sequence joins TRBV9 and TRBJ1-6; the match to TRBD1 covers 7 bases. Looked up from germline, CDR1 is SGDLS and CDR2 is YYNGEE. This CDR3 comprises 15 residues. V gave up 1 base and J gave up 6 bases; unmatched junction bases: 4. The full variable domain, completed using reference TRBV9 and TRBJ1-6, is DSGVTQTPKHLITATGQRVTLRCSPRSGDLSVYWYQQSLDQGLQFLIQYYNGEERAKGNILERFSAQQFPDLHSELNLSSLELGDSALYFCASSVRDSANSPLHFGNGTRLTVT.